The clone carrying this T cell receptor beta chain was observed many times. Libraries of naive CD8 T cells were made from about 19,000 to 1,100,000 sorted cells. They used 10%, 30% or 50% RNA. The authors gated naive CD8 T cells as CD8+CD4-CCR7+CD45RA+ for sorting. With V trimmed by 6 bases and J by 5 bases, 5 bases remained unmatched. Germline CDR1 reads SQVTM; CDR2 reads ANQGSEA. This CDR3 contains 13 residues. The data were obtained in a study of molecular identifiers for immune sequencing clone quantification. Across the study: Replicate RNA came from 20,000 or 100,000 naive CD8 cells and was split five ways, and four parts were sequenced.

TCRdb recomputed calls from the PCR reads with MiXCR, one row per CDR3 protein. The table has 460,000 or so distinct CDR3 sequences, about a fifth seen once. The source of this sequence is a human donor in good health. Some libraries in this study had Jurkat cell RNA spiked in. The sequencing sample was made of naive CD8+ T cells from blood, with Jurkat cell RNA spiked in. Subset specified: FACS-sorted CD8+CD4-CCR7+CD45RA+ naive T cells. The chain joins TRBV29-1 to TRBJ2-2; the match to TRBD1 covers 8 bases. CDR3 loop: CSVLTGDTGELFF. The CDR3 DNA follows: TGCAGCGTACTGACAGGGGATACCGGGGAGCTGTTTTTT.